These T cell receptor beta chains were read from a single sample in a study of cytomegalovirus exposure and HLA in healthy donors. Produced via immunoSEQ multiplex PCR; TCRdb's table is partial and in-frame only. The profile shows 100,000 to 150,000 clones, about 11% of them singletons. Sequenced: PBMCs. The receptors stem from a woman under 30 in good health and CMV-seropositive. Each CDR3 is given with its conserved first and last residue. The order of the fields is J gene, clone size, V gene, D gene, CDR3 protein, CDR3 DNA. The D gene is left open where the match is weak. Clone size, where shown, is once, few, many, or a class for clones that have expanded.

J: TRBJ1-2
size: few
V: TRBV4-1
D: .
CDR3: CASAQGDGYTF
DNA: TGCGCCAGTGCACAGGGTGATGGCTACACCTTC

J: TRBJ2-3
size: few
V: TRBV5-1
D: TRBD1
CDR3: CASSQGMGPGGADTQYF
DNA: TGCGCCAGCAGCCAGGGAATGGGTCCAGGGGGCGCAGATACGCAGTATTTT

J: TRBJ2-7
size: .
V: TRBV19
D: TRBD1
CDR3: CASRGDRNYEQYF
DNA: TGTGCCAGTAGGGGGGACAGAAACTACGAGCAGTACTTC

J: TRBJ1-5
size: few
V: TRBV4-1
D: .
CDR3: CASSQDLGWQPQHF
DNA: TGCGCCAGCAGCCAAGATTTGGGCTGGCAGCCCCAGCATTTT

J: TRBJ2-2
size: .
V: TRBV2
D: .
CDR3: CASSSTQGGLAGELFF
DNA: TGTGCCAGCAGTTCTACCCAAGGAGGGTTGGCCGGGGAGCTGTTTTTT

J: TRBJ2-7
size: .
V: TRBV13
D: TRBD1
CDR3: CASSLGQSYEQYF
DNA: TGTGCCAGCAGCTTGGGACAGAGCTACGAGCAGTACTTC

J: TRBJ1-1
size: .
V: TRBV28
D: TRBD1
CDR3: CASSVHRDREVEAFF
DNA: TGTGCCAGCAGCGTACACCGGGACAGGGAGGTTGAAGCTTTCTTT

J: TRBJ2-2
size: .
V: TRBV14
D: TRBD2
CDR3: CASSGDGRGSGINTGELFF
DNA: TGTGCCAGCAGCGGGGACGGGCGAGGTAGCGGGATCAACACCGGGGAGCTGTTTTTT

J: TRBJ2-1
size: few
V: TRBV28
D: TRBD2
CDR3: CASQPGGLASDEQFF
DNA: TGTGCCAGCCAACCCGGTGGACTAGCGAGCGATGAGCAGTTCTTC

J: TRBJ1-1
size: few
V: TRBV14
D: TRBD1
CDR3: CASSPGGTAAFF
DNA: TGTGCCAGCAGCCCAGGGGGAACGGCAGCTTTCTTT

J: TRBJ2-3
size: few
V: TRBV6-1
D: TRBD1
CDR3: CASSGTGTGGDTQYF
DNA: TGTGCCAGCAGCGGTACGGGGACAGGCGGGGATACGCAGTATTTT